A single sample is the source of the 8 T cell receptor beta chains below, sequenced in a study of beta chain features in type 1 diabetes (dated by TCRdb to 2016 to 2019). The receptor library was made with the immunoSEQ multiplex PCR assay. The High Capacity cDNA Reverse Transcription Kit was used to reverse transcribe all of the isolated RNA, meaning that expressed TCRB transcripts were what got sequenced. This is the immuneACCESS table as TCRdb keeps it, with only in-frame sequences that have V and J called. A part of the clones is gone; compared with another copy, unresolved V genes explain less than half, and the rest is unexplained. The sample includes hundreds of thousands of clones, with approximately 30% observed a single time. The ten largest account for around 0.065% of the sample. What was sequenced was naive CD4+ T cells from blood. The sample's cell subset or site label is to be understood as: true naive CD4+ T cells. These receptors were obtained from a man younger than 30 in good health.

This clone was observed a handful of times. The rearrangement uses TRBV25-1 and TRBJ2-7; 7 bases are shared with TRBD1. Germline V gene sequence: CDR1 MGHDK, CDR2 SYGVNS. V was pared by 4 bases and J by 7 bases, with 13 bases of the junction left unmatched. The CDR3 runs to 15 residues. The chain's CDR3 is CASSGSPRDSGEQYF. The CDR3 nucleotides read TGTGCCAGCAGTGGCTCCCCCCGGGACAGCGGAGAGCAGTACTTC.

This clone was counted a few times. J is TRBJ2-7 and V is TRBV4-3; a possible D gene is TRBD2 (6 bases). CDR1 and CDR2 from the germline V gene are LGHNA and YSLEER. The CDR3 has 14 residues. V was trimmed by 2 bases and J by 5 bases, leaving 13 bases between them. CDR3 bases: TGCGCCAGCAGCCAAAAAGGAGGGACGAACGAGCAGTACTTC. Translating gives CASSQKGGTNEQYF.

The chain links TRBV20-1 to TRBJ2-7; no definite D call. V lost 2 bases, J lost 5 bases, and 7 bases lay in between. Germline CDR1 reads DFQATT; CDR2 reads SNEGSKA (reference sequence). The CDR3 sequence is 11 residues long. CDR3 sequence reads: CSARKPHEQYF. Here the CDR3 DNA reads TGCAGTGCTAGAAAGCCCCACGAGCAGTACTTC.

To note about this clone: The sample has other DNA sequences that encode this CDR3 too. J is TRBJ2-1 and V is TRBV9; no firm D call. Between the trimmed V and J ends, which lost 0 bases and 1 base, there was a span of 2 bases. Germline CDR1 reads SGDLS; CDR2 reads YYNGEE. The CDR3 is 13 residues long. Here the CDR3 reads CASSVASYNEQFF. CDR3 coding DNA: TGTGCCAGCAGCGTAGCGTCCTACAATGAGCAGTTCTTC.

Comments on this clone: One end of the junction does not line up with germline, which may come from a read error. The V gene is TRBV29-1, the J gene TRBJ2-6, with D perhaps matching TRBD1 (5 bases). The CDR3 is 12 residues long. Germline V gene sequence: CDR1 SQVTM, CDR2 ANQGSEA. Here the CDR3 reads CSVNSGANGLTF. The CDR3 DNA reads as TGCAGCGTCAACTCTGGGGCCAACGGCCTGACTTTC.

This clone was seen more than once but under ten times. The chain links TRBV18 to TRBJ2-4, with a tentative D call TRBD2 (5 bases). CDR3 length equals 15 residues. The germline V gene encodes CDR1 KGHSH and CDR2 LQKENI. The V and J ends lost 3 bases and 2 bases respectively, with 11 bases between them. As DNA, the CDR3 is TGTGCCAGCTCACCTTTGGAGGAAACCAAAAACATTCAGTACTTC. It yields the protein CASSPLEETKNIQYF.

This clone was seen a few times. The chain joins TRBV10-3 to TRBJ2-3, with TRBD2 matching over 9 bases. Germline CDR1 and CDR2: ENHRY and SYGVKD. This CDR3 is 14 amino acids long. Unmatched junction bases numbered 1, after V lost 3 bases and J lost 3 bases. CDR3 protein: CAISDSGRTDTQYF. The CDR3, as DNA: TGTGCCATCAGTGACAGCGGGAGGACAGATACGCAGTATTTT.

The chain carries TRBV9 and TRBJ1-1; D is undetermined. CDR3 size: 13 residues. Trimming shortened V by 5 bases and J by 7 bases, and 15 bases separated the two germline ends. CDR1 is SGDLS and CDR2 is YYNGEE in the germline V gene. The CDR3 DNA sequence: TGTGCCAGCAGTTTTTCTCCCCCGGATGAAGCTTTCTTT. Its translation: CASSFSPPDEAFF.